The 15 T cell receptor beta chains below come from one sample, sequenced in a study of T cell clones after liver transplantation. Produced via immunoSEQ multiplex PCR; TCRdb's table is partial and in-frame only. Here the sample spans tens of thousands of clones, around 92% being singletons. Sequenced material: CD4+ T cells from blood, taken less than 28 months after liver transplant. The origin of the receptors is a human patient who received a liver transplant. The graft donor may have given rise to some T cells.

The chain carries TRBV19 and TRBJ2-7, with 9 bases that match TRBD1. Trimming took 5 bases from V and 3 from J; bases not matched to a gene: 2. CDR1 is LNHDA, CDR2 SQIVND, per germline (reference sequence). The CDR3 extends over 13 amino acids. CDR3 DNA: TGTGCCAGTAGTGACAGGGGGATCTACGAGCAGTACTTC. Its translation is CASSDRGIYEQYF. The variable domain in full, with the rest retrieved from reference TRBV19 and TRBJ2-7, is DGGITQSPKYLFRKEGQNVTLSCEQNLNHDAMYWYRQDPGQGLRLIYYSQIVNDFQKGDIAEGYSVSREKKESFPLTVTSAQKNPTAFYLCASSDRGIYEQYFGPGTRLTVT.

This chain connects TRBV5-8 to TRBJ2-5, with 12 nucleotides matching TRBD2. The junction had 17 bases not matched to a gene; V was cut back by 6 bases and J by 5 bases. The CDR3 is made up of 18 amino acids. Germline V lookup: CDR1 SGHTS, CDR2 YDEGEE. The CDR3 loop is CASNPLVASGRVSETQYF. CDR3 bases: TGTGCCAGCAACCCCCTCGTGGCTAGCGGGAGGGTTTCCGAGACCCAGTACTTC.

The V and J genes are TRBV7-2 and TRBJ1-2; perhaps TRBD1 as D (5 bases). CDR3 size: 14 residues. The germline gives CDR1 SGHTA, CDR2 FQGNSA. Trimming shortened V by 1 base and J by 2 bases, and 8 bases separated the two germline ends. DNA of the CDR3: TGTGCCAGCAGCTTAGGAGACAGAAACTATGGCTACACCTTC. Translating it yields CASSLGDRNYGYTF. Together with reference TRBV7-2 and TRBJ1-2, the CDR3 gives the full variable domain: GAGVSQSPSNKVTEKGKDVELRCDPISGHTALYWYRQSLGQGLEFLIYFQGNSAPDKSGLPSDRFSAERTGGSVSTLTIQRTQQEDSAVYLCASSLGDRNYGYTFGSGTRLTVV.

This chain uses TRBV7-3 with TRBJ2-3; D possibly corresponds to TRBD2 (6 bases). In germline, CDR1 is SGHTA, CDR2 FQGTGA. The CDR3 consists of 19 residues. Trimming stripped 1 base from V and 1 base from J, with 21 bases between. Here the CDR3 reads CASSLRGSGADGGTDTQYF. For the CDR3, the DNA is TGTGCCAGCAGCTTAAGGGGTAGCGGAGCCGATGGGGGCACAGATACGCAGTATTTT.

V is TRBV7-9 and J is TRBJ2-7, with D possibly being TRBD2 (5 bases). Trimming stripped 3 bases from V and 8 bases from J, with 14 bases between. The CDR3 is made up of 13 amino acids. Germline-derived CDR1 and CDR2 are SEHNR and FQNEAQ (reference sequence). CDR3 amino acids: CASSFARDGKQYF. CDR3 DNA sequence: TGTGCCAGCAGCTTCGCCCGGGATGGCAAGCAGTACTTC.

This clone appeared a few times. The genes are TRBV19 and TRBJ2-2, with a possible D match to TRBD1 (6 bases). The V and J ends lost 3 bases and 1 base respectively, with 9 bases between them. In germline, CDR1 is LNHDA, CDR2 SQIVND (reference sequence). The CDR3 has 15 amino acids. The CDR3 sequence: CASSMTGLNTGELFF. Written as DNA, the CDR3 is TGTGCCAGTAGTATGACAGGATTGAACACCGGGGAGCTGTTTTTT.

The chain employs TRBV29-1 and TRBJ2-1, with a possible D match to TRBD2 (6 bases). V was cut by 7 bases and J by 6 bases, with 13 bases left in between. From germline, CDR1 is SQVTM and CDR2 ANQGSEA. The CDR3 length is 12 residues. The CDR3 spells CSAAGSSNEQFF. In DNA, the CDR3 is TGCAGCGCCGCCGGGAGCAGCAATGAGCAGTTCTTC.

This rearrangement joins TRBV30 to TRBJ2-3, with 7 bases that match TRBD1. With 7 bases clipped from V and 5 bases from J, the junction kept 9 bases outside the gene matches. Per germline, CDR1 GTSNPN and CDR2 SVGIG (reference sequence). CDR3 length equals 13 residues. The CDR3 DNA follows: TGTGCCTTCCGGGACAGTGGCGTAGATACGCAGTATTTT. Translated: CAFRDSGVDTQYF.

V is TRBV29-1 and J is TRBJ2-7; 11 bases are shared with TRBD2. The CDR3 runs 14 residues. Unmatched junction bases numbered 6, after V lost 4 bases and J lost 4 bases. Germline CDR1 is SQVTM and CDR2 is ANQGSEA. This CDR3 reads CSVGGTSGVYEQYF. CDR3 bases: TGCAGCGTTGGAGGGACTAGCGGAGTTTACGAGCAGTACTTC.

V and J are TRBV5-6 and TRBJ2-5; D gene unclear. Germline V gene data show CDR1 as SGHDT and CDR2 as YYEEEE. The V end was cut by 0 bases, the J end by 5 bases, with 5 bases between. This CDR3 is 12 amino acids long. For the CDR3, the DNA is TGTGCCAGCAGCTTGGTGCGGGAGACCCAGTACTTC. This gives the protein CASSLVRETQYF.

The V gene is TRBV2, the J gene TRBJ2-3; D gene unclear. CDR1 is SNHLY and CDR2 is FYNNEI in the germline V gene. V lost 7 bases, J lost 5 bases, and 10 bases lay in between. This CDR3 comprises 12 residues. The chain's CDR3 is CASTISGDTQYF. The CDR3 bases are TGTGCCAGCACCATTTCGGGAGATACGCAGTATTTT.

The chain employs TRBV2 and TRBJ1-5; tentatively, D is TRBD1 (5 bases). The CDR3 runs to 14 residues. Per germline, CDR1 SNHLY and CDR2 FYNNEI. V was trimmed by 5 bases and J by 1 base, leaving 9 bases between them. As DNA, the CDR3 is TGTGCCAGCAGTTCGGGACGGAGCAATCAGCCCCAGCATTTT. Its translation: CASSSGRSNQPQHF.

This clone has a single count. This chain uses TRBV2 with TRBJ2-1, with 8 bases matching TRBD2. The CDR3 runs to 15 residues. From germline, CDR1 is SNHLY and CDR2 FYNNEI. Trimming at V came to 5 bases and at J to 1 base, leaving 4 bases not matched to a gene. The CDR3 region has the DNA TGTGCCAGCAGTACAGGCGGGAGGTCCTACAATGAGCAGTTCTTC. It yields the protein CASSTGGRSYNEQFF.

The chain links TRBV2 to TRBJ2-2; D uncertain. The CDR3 is 13 amino acids. Trimming removed 3 bases at V and 1 base at J, with 3 bases between. Looked up from germline, CDR1 is SNHLY and CDR2 is FYNNEI. CDR3 DNA sequence: TGTGCCAGCAGTGAGGTGAACACCGGGGAGCTGTTTTTT. Translating it yields CASSEVNTGELFF.

The chain links TRBV14 to TRBJ2-1; TRBD2 aligns across 10 bases. V lost 0 bases, J lost 8 bases, and 13 bases stayed unmatched. The CDR3 length is 18 residues. Germline V gene data show CDR1 as SGHDN and CDR2 as FVKESK. DNA for the CDR3: TGTGCCAGCAGCCAAGATCCGGCTAGCGGGAGAGGGTCGTATGAGCAGTTCTTC. Protein sequence: CASSQDPASGRGSYEQFF.